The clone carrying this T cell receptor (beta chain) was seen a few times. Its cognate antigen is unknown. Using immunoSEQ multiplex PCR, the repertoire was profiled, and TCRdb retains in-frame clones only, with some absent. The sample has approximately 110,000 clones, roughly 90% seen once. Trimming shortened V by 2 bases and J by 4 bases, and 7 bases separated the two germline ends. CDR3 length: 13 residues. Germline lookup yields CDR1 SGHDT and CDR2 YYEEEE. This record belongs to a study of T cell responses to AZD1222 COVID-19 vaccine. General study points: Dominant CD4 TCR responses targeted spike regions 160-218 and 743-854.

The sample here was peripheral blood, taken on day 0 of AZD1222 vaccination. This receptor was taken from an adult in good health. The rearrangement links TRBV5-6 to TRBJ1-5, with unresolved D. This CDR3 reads CASSFGQNQPQHF. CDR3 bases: TGTGCCAGCAGCTTTGGCCAGAATCAGCCCCAGCATTTT.